These 23 T cell receptor beta chains share one sample of origin, sequenced in a study of shared clonotypes between healthy human individuals (dated by TCRdb to 2019 to 2021). Library preparation was by the immunoSEQ multiplex PCR assay. TCRdb took this table from immuneACCESS and kept in-frame rearrangements with V and J called. Such tables lack part of the clones; where checked against another copy, unresolved V genes explain under half of the gap, and the rest is unexplained. Recorded for this sample are roughly 700,000 clones; less than 95% of them occurred a single time. The ten largest make up approximately 35% of the sample. The sequenced sample consisted of memory CD8+ T cells from PBMCs. The sample's cell subset or site label, in plain terms: CD45RO+ cells pooled with CCR7-negative TemRA cells. These receptors were collected from a man aged 18 to 29 in good health. Some clones in this sample may be carry-over from other donors' samples.

The V call is TRBV15, the J call TRBJ1-2, with D possibly TRBD1 on 6 matching bases. V was pared by 1 base and J by 4 bases, with 13 bases between. This CDR3 comprises 15 residues. Germline V gives CDR1 LNHNV, CDR2 YYDKDF (reference sequence). This chain's CDR3 is CATSRVPTGIYGYTF. Here the CDR3 DNA reads TGTGCCACCAGCAGAGTCCCGACAGGCATCTATGGCTACACCTTC.

The chain combines TRBV9 with TRBJ2-7, with 8 bases matching TRBD1. V shed 3 bases, J shed 6 bases, and the junction held 8 bases outside the gene matches. From germline, CDR1 is SGDLS and CDR2 YYNGEE. The CDR3 is 14 amino acids. The CDR3 spells CASSARTGTREQYF. The DNA of the CDR3 is TGTGCCAGCAGCGCACGGACAGGGACCCGCGAGCAGTACTTC. The full variable domain, with the rest looked up from reference TRBV9 and TRBJ2-7, is DSGVTQTPKHLITATGQRVTLRCSPRSGDLSVYWYQQSLDQGLQFLIQYYNGEERAKGNILERFSAQQFPDLHSELNLSSLELGDSALYFCASSARTGTREQYFGPGTRLTVT.

The chain combines TRBV27 with TRBJ1-1; 7 bases line up with TRBD1. V was pared by 6 bases and J by 11 bases, with 12 bases of the junction left unmatched. The CDR3 spans 13 residues. Germline lookup yields CDR1 MNHEY and CDR2 SMNVEV (reference sequence). The CDR3 coding sequence is TGTGCCAGCAGCCTAGGGGGACAGAATGACGCTTTCTTT. It yields the protein CASSLGGQNDAFF.

V usage is TRBV5-4 and J usage is TRBJ1-5; D unclear. Germline V gives CDR1 SGHNT, CDR2 YYREEE (reference sequence). CDR3 length: 12 amino acids. The V end was cut by 1 base, the J end by 6 bases, with 5 bases between. The CDR3, as DNA: TGTGCCAGCAGCTTGTTAGGTCAGCCCCAGCATTTT. This translates into CASSLLGQPQHF.

The chain employs TRBV6-1 and TRBJ1-5, with TRBD1 matching 7 bases. Trimming took 4 bases from V and 1 from J; bases not matched to a gene: 4. Germline values: CDR1 MNHNS, CDR2 SASEGT. The length of the CDR3 is 15 residues. CDR3 residues: CASSGYRGSNQPQHF. CDR3 coding DNA: TGTGCCAGCAGTGGTTACAGGGGAAGCAATCAGCCCCAGCATTTT.

This chain uses TRBV27 with TRBJ1-5; D remains ambiguous. Germline V CDR1 and CDR2: MNHEY, SMNVEV (reference sequence). The germline V and J ends were trimmed by 2 bases and 7 bases, with 12 bases remaining between them. This CDR3 is 14 amino acids long. The CDR3 nucleotides are TGTGCCAGCAGTTTAGGCGGTTCTATGCAGCCCCAGCATTTT. Amino acid sequence: CASSLGGSMQPQHF.

This clone occurred once. In DNA, the CDR3 is TGTGCCAGCAGCGCACCTGGGGCCAGCGGGGAGCAGTACTTC. Translated: CASSAPGASGEQYF. This chain joins TRBV9 and TRBJ2-7; D is possibly TRBD2 (6 bases). Germline values: CDR1 SGDLS, CDR2 YYNGEE. This CDR3 spans 14 amino acids. V gave up 3 bases and J gave up 7 bases, with 17 bases separating them.

This sequence joins TRBV9 and TRBJ2-3; 7 bases map to TRBD2. The ends lost 4 bases at V and 1 base at J; junction bases unmatched: 3. There are 14 residues in the CDR3. Germline CDR1 is SGDLS and CDR2 is YYNGEE. CDR3 in amino acids: CASSPAGGTDTQYF. The CDR3 DNA sequence: TGTGCCAGCAGCCCCGCGGGAGGCACAGATACGCAGTATTTT.

The rearrangement uses TRBV27 and TRBJ2-2; D gene uncertain. V was pared by 8 bases and J by 4 bases, with 14 bases between. The germline V gene has CDR1 MNHEY and CDR2 SMNVEV (reference sequence). This CDR3 region has 14 residues. The CDR3 is CASSQVSSTGELFF. DNA of the CDR3: TGTGCCAGCTCGCAGGTATCATCCACCGGGGAGCTGTTTTTT.

The chain uses TRBV7-8 and TRBJ1-5; D may be TRBD1 (5 bases). Trimming took off 5 bases at V and 0 bases at J, with 11 bases between the two ends. Per germline, CDR1 SGHVS and CDR2 FQNEAQ. The CDR3 has 15 residues. Written as DNA, the CDR3 is TGTGCCAGCAGCCTTAGTGGGGGTAGCAATCAGCCCCAGCATTTT. Its translation: CASSLSGGSNQPQHF.

Worth noting for this clone: Other DNA sequences in the sample encode the same CDR3. The V gene is TRBV7-9, the J gene TRBJ2-1; D is unclear. This CDR3 comprises 12 residues. V lost 2 bases to trimming and J lost 5 bases, with 4 bases between them. Germline V gene sequence: CDR1 SEHNR, CDR2 FQNEAQ (reference sequence). The DNA for the CDR3 is TGTGCCAGCAGCTTAAGTGACAATGAGCAGTTCTTC. It translates to CASSLSDNEQFF. The full variable domain, in which reference TRBV7-9 and TRBJ2-1 provide the parts outside the CDR3, is DTGVSQNPRHKITKRGQNVTFRCDPISEHNRLYWYRQTLGQGPEFLTYFQNEAQLEKSRLLSDRFSAERPKGSFSTLEIQRTEQGDSAMYLCASSLSDNEQFFGPGTRLTVL.

The V call is TRBV19, the J call TRBJ2-1; D gene unclear. With 3 bases removed from V and 5 bases from J, the gap between germline ends came to 8 bases. CDR1 and CDR2 from the germline V gene are LNHDA and SQIVND (reference sequence). The CDR3 contains 13 residues. This CDR3 reads CASSMWSDNEQFF. The CDR3, as DNA: TGTGCCAGTAGTATGTGGTCGGACAATGAGCAGTTCTTC.

J is TRBJ2-7 and V is TRBV13, with a possible D match to TRBD1 (5 bases). The V end lost 0 bases, the J end lost 4 bases, and 19 bases lay between the germline ends. From germline, CDR1 is PRHDT and CDR2 FYEKMQ (reference sequence). This CDR3 comprises 17 residues. CDR3 amino acids: CASSLGNGRETSYEQYF. As DNA, the CDR3 is TGTGCCAGCAGCTTAGGCAACGGCAGGGAAACGTCATACGAGCAGTACTTC.

The chain links TRBV9 to TRBJ2-5; the D gene is possibly TRBD1 (5 bases). Between the trimmed V and J ends, which lost 4 bases and 0 bases, there was a span of 16 bases. The CDR3 has 16 residues. The germline CDR1 and CDR2 sequences are SGDLS and YYNGEE. In nucleotides, the CDR3 is TGTGCCAGCAGCCCTGGAGTGGGGCAGTACCAAGAGACCCAGTACTTC. Protein: CASSPGVGQYQETQYF.

The chain is built from TRBV18 and TRBJ2-7; 7 nucleotides line up with TRBD1. The CDR3 consists of 15 residues. V shed 6 bases, J shed 4 bases, and the junction held 12 bases outside the gene matches. In germline, CDR1 is KGHSH, CDR2 LQKENI. CDR3 loop: CASSQKRGQTYEQYF. As DNA, the CDR3 is TGTGCCAGCTCTCAAAAAAGGGGACAGACTTACGAGCAGTACTTC.

V and J are TRBV6-5 and TRBJ2-7; D perhaps matches TRBD1 (6 bases). The CDR3 length is 13 residues. The V and J ends lost 6 bases and 5 bases respectively, with 14 bases between them. The V gene's germline CDR1 is MNHEY and CDR2 SVGAGI. The CDR3 spells CASSLDSGNEQYF. The CDR3 DNA reads TGTGCCAGCAGCTTGGACAGTGGCAACGAGCAGTACTTC.

In regard to this clone: The sample holds other DNA sequences that translate to the same CDR3. V usage is TRBV5-4 and J usage is TRBJ2-7; no firm D call. Germline V lookup: CDR1 SGHNT, CDR2 YYREEE (reference sequence). This CDR3 region has 14 residues. V dropped 0 bases and J dropped 2 bases, with 9 bases sitting between them. For the CDR3, the DNA is TGTGCCAGCAGCTTGGGTGGGGTTCCCTACGAGCAGTACTTC. It codes for CASSLGGVPYEQYF.

The V call is TRBV5-4, the J call TRBJ2-1; unclear D gene. This CDR3 has 13 residues. Trimming pared 5 bases from V and 0 bases from J, leaving 6 bases between. The germline V gene has CDR1 SGHNT and CDR2 YYREEE (reference sequence). CDR3 nucleotides: TGTGCCAGCAGTTGGAGCTCCTACAATGAGCAGTTCTTC. Its protein is CASSWSSYNEQFF.

Many counts were recorded for this clone. V is TRBV7-9 and J is TRBJ2-2; D possibly corresponds to TRBD1 (6 bases). The V end lost 8 bases, the J end lost 2 bases, and 18 bases lay between the germline ends. CDR3 length: 16 residues. Germline CDR1 is SEHNR and CDR2 is FQNEAQ (reference sequence). In DNA, the CDR3 is TGTGCCAGCTCAACCCCCGGGACAATAAACACCGGGGAGCTGTTTTTT. Translating gives CASSTPGTINTGELFF. Looking up the rest from reference TRBV7-9 and TRBJ2-2 gives the full variable domain: DTGVSQNPRHKITKRGQNVTFRCDPISEHNRLYWYRQTLGQGPEFLTYFQNEAQLEKSRLLSDRFSAERPKGSFSTLEIQRTEQGDSAMYLCASSTPGTINTGELFFGEGSRLTVL.

The chain has TRBV9 and TRBJ2-3; a weak D match, TRBD2 (6 bases). This CDR3 is built from 12 residues. Germline V gives CDR1 SGDLS, CDR2 YYNGEE. Deletions cut 4 bases from V and 8 bases from J, with 11 bases between. In nucleotides, the CDR3 is TGTGCCAGCAGCACCGGGGGTGGTACGCAGTATTTT. Its protein is CASSTGGGTQYF.

The chain couples TRBV6-5 to TRBJ1-5, with D maybe TRBD1 (5 bases). V dropped 4 bases and J dropped 5 bases, with 9 bases sitting between them. There are 13 residues in the CDR3. Germline V gene lookup returns CDR1 MNHEY and CDR2 SVGAGI. The CDR3: CASSLGEYQPQHF. CDR3 bases: TGTGCCAGCAGTTTGGGGGAGTATCAGCCCCAGCATTTT.

Written as DNA, the CDR3 is TGCGCCAGCAGCCAAGGGGCCGCGAAGGTCACCGGGGAGCTGTTTTTT. It is translated as CASSQGAAKVTGELFF. The rearrangement joins TRBV4-3 to TRBJ2-2, with no clear D. The CDR3 has 16 residues. The V gene's germline CDR1 is LGHNA and CDR2 YSLEER. V was pared by 1 base and J by 4 bases, with 13 bases between.

The chain combines TRBV6-1 with TRBJ2-7; D is undetermined. The germline V gene encodes CDR1 MNHNS and CDR2 SASEGT. This CDR3 contains 13 residues. Trimming took 4 bases from V and 7 from J, leaving 14 bases between them. CDR3 sequence reads: CASSGGRVLEQYF. For the CDR3, the DNA is TGTGCCAGCAGTGGCGGCCGGGTCCTGGAGCAGTACTTC.